Reported below is one TCR beta chain. V lost 4 bases to trimming and J lost 3 bases, with 18 bases between them. The CDR3 extends over 17 amino acids. Germline V gene lookup returns CDR1 MNHNS and CDR2 SASEGT. Adults between roughly 18 and 100 years of age took part from fewer than 30 US areas. Authors' processing steps: Scientists estimated how many nucleated cells there were by amplifying reference gene primers. Measured with immunoSEQ multiplex PCR; TCRdb has only the in-frame clones, and not every one. That table is the source of V, J and clone size, and D and trimming were worked out from the DNA. The table has almost 250,000 clones, roughly 91% seen once. The sample comes from a study of blood T cell repertoires in COVID-19. Study as a whole: PBMCs, B-cell-depleted T cells, or T cells provided the cDNA or gDNA that made up the material.

The rearrangement uses TRBV6-1 and TRBJ1-4; a possible D gene is TRBD1 (6 bases). This sequence originates from a woman aged 25 to 39 who had recovered from COVID-19. Input material: PBMCs or T cells enriched from blood (not recorded which). CDR3 residues: CASSARGGGKANEKLFF. The CDR3 DNA reads as TGTGCCAGCAGTGCCCGCGGGGGGGGCAAAGCTAATGAAAAACTGTTTTTT.